These 17 T cell receptor beta chains came from one sample sequenced in a study of graft-versus-host responses after intestinal transplantation. Clones were sequenced by immunoSEQ multiplex PCR, and TCRdb holds only the in-frame ones, with some missing. Of 99,000 or so clones listed, less than 90% are singletons. Their antigen targets remain unknown. The specimen was unstimulated CD4+ T cells sorted from spleen or lymph node cells, collected before intestinal transplant. These receptors all stem from a human donor who received an intestinal transplant.

This rearrangement joins TRBV28 to TRBJ2-7, with no clear D. CDR3 length: 12 residues. V was cut by 6 bases and J by 6 bases, with 12 bases left in between. Germline V gene lookup returns CDR1 MDHEN and CDR2 SYDVKM. CDR3: CASRETLREQYF. The CDR3 bases are TGTGCCAGCAGAGAGACGCTTCGCGAGCAGTACTTC.

The V gene is TRBV19, the J gene TRBJ2-2, with 14 bases that match TRBD2. The CDR3 length is 16 residues. Germline assignment: CDR1 LNHDA and CDR2 SQIVND (reference sequence). V lost 7 bases and J lost 6; bases outside the gene matches: 7. The CDR3 DNA follows: TGTGCCAGTACCGGGACTAGCGGGAGTTCGGCCGGGGAGCTGTTTTTT. Its translation is CASTGTSGSSAGELFF. The full variable domain, completed using reference TRBV19 and TRBJ2-2, is DGGITQSPKYLFRKEGQNVTLSCEQNLNHDAMYWYRQDPGQGLRLIYYSQIVNDFQKGDIAEGYSVSREKKESFPLTVTSAQKNPTAFYLCASTGTSGSSAGELFFGEGSRLTVL.

The V gene is TRBV6-5, the J gene TRBJ1-5, with D possibly TRBD1 on 5 matching bases. Trimming cost V 4 bases and J 7 bases, with 17 bases left between them. Germline V gene sequence: CDR1 MNHEY, CDR2 SVGAGI. The CDR3 spans 15 residues. Written as DNA, the CDR3 is TGTGCCAGCAGTTGGAGAAGGGGAGGAGAACAGCCCCAGCATTTT. Translating it yields CASSWRRGGEQPQHF.

The V call is TRBV5-1, the J call TRBJ2-3; D tentatively fits TRBD1 or TRBD2 (6 bases each). CDR3 length: 14 residues. Between the trimmed V and J ends, which lost 2 bases and 4 bases, there was a span of 11 bases. Germline V gives CDR1 SGHRS, CDR2 YFSETQ. The CDR3 DNA reads as TGCGCCAGCAGCTTTCAGGGGAGGTCAGATACGCAGTATTTT. This encodes CASSFQGRSDTQYF.

This clone was counted only a few times. J is TRBJ2-1 and V is TRBV11-2, with 12 bases matching TRBD2. This CDR3 is built from 16 residues. V was pared by 3 bases and J by 0 bases, with 0 bases of the junction left unmatched. Per the germline V gene, CDR1 is SGHAT and CDR2 is FQNNGV. CDR3 protein: CASSLTSGSSYNEQFF. CDR3 coding DNA: TGTGCCAGCAGCTTGACTAGCGGGAGCTCCTACAATGAGCAGTTCTTC.

The rearrangement uses TRBV9 and TRBJ1-3; D is uncertain. Trimming shortened V by 3 bases and J by 0 bases, and 13 bases separated the two germline ends. The length of the CDR3 is 16 residues. Germline loops: CDR1 SGDLS, CDR2 YYNGEE. The CDR3 reads CASSAVGRHSGNTIYF. The CDR3 DNA reads TGTGCCAGCAGCGCCGTCGGACGGCACTCTGGAAACACCATATATTTT. The entire variable domain, with the rest obtained from reference TRBV9 and TRBJ1-3, is as follows: DSGVTQTPKHLITATGQRVTLRCSPRSGDLSVYWYQQSLDQGLQFLIQYYNGEERAKGNILERFSAQQFPDLHSELNLSSLELGDSALYFCASSAVGRHSGNTIYFGEGSWLTVV.

Concerning this clone itself: Other DNA sequences in this specimen translate into the identical CDR3. This chain uses TRBV5-1 with TRBJ1-3; TRBD1 is a possible D gene (5 bases). The CDR3 extends over 15 amino acids. CDR1 SGHRS and CDR2 YFSETQ come from the germline V gene. Trimming took 0 bases from V and 4 from J, leaving 11 bases between them. This chain's CDR3 is CASSLVGESGNTIYF. DNA of the CDR3: TGCGCCAGCAGCTTGGTGGGGGAGTCGGGAAACACCATATATTTT.

This clone occurred a few times. The rearrangement links TRBV7-9 to TRBJ2-5; the D call may be TRBD1 or TRBD2 (5 bases each). Per germline, CDR1 SEHNR and CDR2 FQNEAQ (reference sequence). With 0 bases removed from V and 0 bases from J, the gap between germline ends came to 11 bases. The CDR3 is made up of 16 amino acids. The chain's CDR3 is CASSLAVGTDQETQYF. CDR3 coding DNA: TGTGCCAGCAGCTTAGCGGTGGGGACGGACCAAGAGACCCAGTACTTC.

This chain joins TRBV6-6 and TRBJ1-2, with a weak D call TRBD1 (5 bases). The CDR3 spans 14 residues. CDR1 is MNHNY and CDR2 is SVGAGI in the germline V gene (reference sequence). Trimming left V 0 bases short and J 4 bases short, with 9 bases between. CDR3 sequence: CASSYSGQGYGYTF. CDR3 nucleotide sequence: TGTGCCAGCAGTTACTCCGGGCAGGGCTATGGCTACACCTTC.

The sample holds one count of this clone. J is TRBJ2-7 and V is TRBV11-1; tentative D call: TRBD1 (5 bases). CDR3 size: 14 residues. CDR1 SGHAT and CDR2 FQDESV come from the germline V gene (reference sequence). V shed 3 bases and J shed 0 bases, with 9 bases lying between them. The CDR3: CASSFGQGSYEQYF. The CDR3, as DNA: TGTGCCAGCAGCTTCGGCCAGGGCTCCTACGAGCAGTACTTC.

This clone was seen a handful of times. This chain joins TRBV2 and TRBJ1-1; 9 bases are a match to TRBD1. From germline, CDR1 is SNHLY and CDR2 FYNNEI. The ends lost 7 bases at V and 3 bases at J; junction bases unmatched: 6. This CDR3 has 14 amino acids. The CDR3 sequence: CASTNWDRDTEAFF. Written as DNA, the CDR3 is TGTGCCAGCACCAACTGGGACAGGGACACTGAAGCTTTCTTT.

J is TRBJ2-7 and V is TRBV6-5; 8 positions agree with TRBD2. Looked up from germline, CDR1 is MNHEY and CDR2 is SVGAGI. This CDR3 spans 14 amino acids. J was trimmed by 3 bases and V by 2 bases; bases with no gene match: 3. CDR3 protein: CASSYGAGGYEQYF. In nucleotides, the CDR3 is TGTGCCAGCAGTTACGGGGCGGGGGGCTACGAGCAGTACTTC.

This chain joins TRBV29-1 and TRBJ2-1, with 10 bases matching TRBD2. After removal of 6 bases from V and 7 bases from J, the junction contained 12 bases not matched to a gene. The CDR3 length is 15 residues. The germline gives CDR1 SQVTM, CDR2 ANQGSEA. Here the CDR3 reads CSVATRLAGENEQFF. In nucleotides, the CDR3 is TGCAGCGTCGCGACCAGGCTAGCGGGAGAGAATGAGCAGTTCTTC.

The chain has TRBV5-1 and TRBJ2-5; D remains unclear. Trimming cost V 0 bases and J 0 bases, with 9 bases left between them. This CDR3 comprises 15 residues. Germline CDR1 and CDR2: SGHRS and YFSETQ. For the CDR3, the DNA is TGCGCCAGCAGCTTGGTCCAGGATTACCAAGAGACCCAGTACTTC. Its protein product is CASSLVQDYQETQYF. Combining the CDR3 with reference TRBV5-1 and TRBJ2-5 gives the whole variable domain KAGVTQTPRYLIKTRGQQVTLSCSPISGHRSVSWYQQTPGQGLQFLFEYFSETQRNKGNFPGRFSGRQFSNSRSEMNVSTLELGDSALYLCASSLVQDYQETQYFGPGTRLLVL.

The chain is built from TRBV5-5 and TRBJ2-3; TRBD1 matches at 8 bases. V lost 6 bases, J lost 2 bases, and 5 bases stayed unmatched. In germline, CDR1 is SGHKS, CDR2 YYEKEE (reference sequence). The CDR3 is 14 residues long. The CDR3 nucleotides read TGTGCCAGCATCATGACAGGGGACACAGATACGCAGTATTTT. This gives the protein CASIMTGDTDTQYF.

This rearrangement joins TRBV9 to TRBJ2-5; 9 bases map to TRBD2. Germline values: CDR1 SGDLS, CDR2 YYNGEE. V shed 3 bases, J shed 11 bases, and the junction held 5 bases outside the gene matches. The CDR3 consists of 12 residues. The CDR3 sequence is CASSGIAGVQYF. The CDR3 nucleotides are TGTGCCAGCAGCGGAATAGCGGGAGTGCAGTACTTC.

This chain links TRBV6-1 with TRBJ1-5, with no clear D. Germline values: CDR1 MNHNS, CDR2 SASEGT. V dropped 6 bases and J dropped 7 bases, with 13 bases sitting between them. There are 13 residues in the CDR3. This CDR3 is CASRDVPDQPQHF. The CDR3 nucleotides are TGTGCCAGCAGGGACGTACCGGACCAGCCCCAGCATTTT.